This TCR beta chain was sequenced during a study of cytomegalovirus exposure and HLA in healthy donors. Comments on this clone: The antigen remains unidentified.

After removal of 3 bases from V and 14 bases from J, the junction contained 15 bases not matched to a gene. Germline loops: CDR1 SGDLS, CDR2 YYNGEE. The CDR3 length is 14 residues. Libraries were prepared by immunoSEQ multiplex PCR; TCRdb keeps only in-frame clonotypes and omits some of them. The sample holds about 330,000 clones, about 90% seen once. Study-wide findings and caveats: TCR sequences were mostly rare, though some public TCRs occurred in many donors. As was reported, the classifier diagnosed cytomegalovirus status with high specificity and sensitivity. Overall, roughly 160 TCR beta chains were annotated as cytomegalovirus-associated.

This receptor was obtained from a woman under 40 in good health and CMV-seropositive. The chain combines TRBV9 with TRBJ1-2; 8 positions match TRBD1. Source material: PBMCs. This CDR3 reads CASSATGAPSLRTF. The CDR3 bases are TGTGCCAGCAGCGCGACAGGGGCTCCCTCCCTAAGGACCTTC.